This paragraph reports one T cell receptor (beta chain). Its antigen is still unknown. Per-nucleotide qualities are absent, and no much larger clonotype sits a single base away. These data originate in a study of blood T cell repertoires in COVID-19 (dated by TCRdb to 2020 to 2021). Describing the broader study: Samples covering the acute and convalescent phases of COVID-19 were provided by collaborators in the United States, Italy and Spain. A de-identified subject ID, COVID-19 status, age in years and sex were almost always included in the sample metadata. Samples came from the ongoing ImmuneRACE study (first 160 participants) plus 1,254 subjects from 6 global collaborators. The material from the prospective study consisted of cDNA or gDNA derived from T cells, B-cell-depleted T cells, or PBMCs. The repertoires were released in a freely available public database intended as a resource for research on the immune response to SARS-CoV-2. Subjects who had been exposed to COVID-19, were actively infected with it, or had recovered from it provided the deeply sampled blood TCRbeta repertoires that made up the dataset. HLA class I and class II types, where available, came from metadata supplied by the sample provider rather than from assay-based typing.

From the cysteine up to the phenylalanine, the CDR3 has a length of 15 residues. Only the CDR3 portion is preserved as DNA: 45 bases, with reading frame beginning at the first base. Ends trimmed: V by 3 bases, J by 10 bases; bases unmatched to a gene: 7. The germline V gene (reference sequence) provides CDR1 WNHNN and CDR2 SYGVQD. TCRbeta CDR3 regions were amplified from genomic DNA by means of the immunoSEQ Assay, a bias-controlled multiplex PCR. Per the original workflow: The number of nucleated cells in each sample was estimated from the amplification of reference gene primers within the assay. To quantify the absolute abundance of each unique TCRbeta CDR3 rearrangement, sequence reads were collapsed and filtered. For each sample, productive Simpson clonality was calculated as the square root of Simpson's diversity index over productive rearrangements. The clones in this table, taken by TCRdb from immuneACCESS, are in-frame only. Not every clone is retained; where verified, under half of the shortfall comes from an unresolved V gene, and the cause of the rest is unknown. The V and J calls and clone size come from that table; D and trimming were worked out from the DNA. In all, the sample holds about 97,000 clones, and about 90% of those were seen once. About 2% of the sample lies in the top ten.

In Seattle, one collaborating source enrolled patients while the infection was active and tracked those patients longitudinally over the course of disease. The collaborating institutions used their own protocols to collect whole blood in K2EDTA tubes. For TCRbeta analysis, collaborators shipped samples as frozen whole blood, isolated PBMCs, or DNA extracted from either of those sample types. Study-wide findings and limitations: The quantity of clinical and demographic metadata differed by source and by participant and was supplied without curation.

The chain links TRBV10-1 with TRBJ2-1; 12 bases in the middle match TRBD2. The TCR sequence derives from a man over 45 with COVID-19, enrolled during active disease. The source material was peripheral blood. CDR3 protein: CASSETSGGPGEQFF. The nucleotide sequence reads as follows: TGCGCCAGCAGTGAAACTAGCGGGGGGCCCGGGGAGCAGTTCTTC.